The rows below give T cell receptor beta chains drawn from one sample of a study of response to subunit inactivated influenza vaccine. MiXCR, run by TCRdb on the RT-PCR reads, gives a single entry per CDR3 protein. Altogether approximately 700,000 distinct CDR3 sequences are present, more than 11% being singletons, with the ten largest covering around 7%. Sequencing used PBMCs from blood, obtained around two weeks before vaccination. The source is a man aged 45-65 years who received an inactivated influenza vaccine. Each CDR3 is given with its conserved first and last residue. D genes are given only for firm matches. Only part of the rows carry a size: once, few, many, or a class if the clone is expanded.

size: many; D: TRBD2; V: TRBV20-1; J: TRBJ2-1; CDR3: CSARDPLAGGGEQFF; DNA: TGCAGTGCTAGAGATCCACTAGCGGGAGGCGGTGAGCAGTTCTTC
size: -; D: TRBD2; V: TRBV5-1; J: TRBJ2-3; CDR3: CASSWPHGGRGTDTQYF; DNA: TGCGCCAGCAGCTGGCCCCATGGCGGGAGGGGAACAGATACGCAGTATTTT
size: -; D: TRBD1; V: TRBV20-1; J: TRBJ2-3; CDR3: CSATGQGFSTDTQYF; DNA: TGCAGTGCCACGGGACAGGGGTTTAGCACAGATACGCAGTATTTT
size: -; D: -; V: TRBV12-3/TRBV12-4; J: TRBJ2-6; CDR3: CASSPRTAGANVLTF; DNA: TGTGCCAGCAGTCCCAGGACAGCTGGGGCCAACGTCCTGACTTTC
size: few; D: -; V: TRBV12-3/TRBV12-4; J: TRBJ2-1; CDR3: CASSPQLGNNEQFF; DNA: TGTGCCAGCAGTCCCCAACTAGGGAACAATGAGCAGTTCTTC
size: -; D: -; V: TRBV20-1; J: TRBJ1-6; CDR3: CSAEGPDNSPLHF; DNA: TGCAGTGCAGAGGGACCGGACAATTCACCCCTCCACTTT
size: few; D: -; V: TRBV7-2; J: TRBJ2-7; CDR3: CASSLGTLPYEQYF; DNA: TGTGCCAGCAGCCTGGGGACGCTGCCCTACGAGCAGTACTTC
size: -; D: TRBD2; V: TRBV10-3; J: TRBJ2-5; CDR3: CAISESLAGTQETQYF; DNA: TGTGCCATCAGTGAGTCACTAGCGGGGACTCAAGAGACCCAGTACTTC
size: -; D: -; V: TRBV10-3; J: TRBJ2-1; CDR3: CAISPTFNEQFF; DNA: TGTGCCATCAGCCCTACGTTTAATGAGCAGTTCTTC
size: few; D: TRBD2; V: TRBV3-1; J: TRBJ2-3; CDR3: CASSRQSLAGARTDTQYF; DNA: TGTGCCAGCAGCCGTCAGTCCCTAGCGGGGGCCCGCACAGATACGCAGTATTTT
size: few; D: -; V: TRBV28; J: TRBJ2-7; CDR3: CASSSRASPLSYEQYF; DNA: TGTGCCAGCAGTTCCCGGGCCTCCCCCCTTTCCTACGAGCAGTACTTC
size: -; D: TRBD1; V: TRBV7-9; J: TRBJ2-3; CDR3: CASTPGQGFDTQYF; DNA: TGTGCCAGCACCCCGGGACAGGGGTTTGATACGCAGTATTTT
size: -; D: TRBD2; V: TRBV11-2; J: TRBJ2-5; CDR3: CASSLRLAGGIRRETQYF; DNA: TGTGCCAGCAGCCTTCGACTAGCGGGGGGGATTCGGCGAGAGACCCAGTACTTC
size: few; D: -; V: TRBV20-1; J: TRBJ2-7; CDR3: CSALRDLRSYEQYF; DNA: TGCAGTGCTTTACGGGACCTTCGCTCCTACGAGCAGTACTTC
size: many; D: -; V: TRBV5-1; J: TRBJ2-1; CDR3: CASSLELRDNEQFF; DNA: TGCGCCAGCAGCTTGGAATTAAGAGACAATGAGCAGTTCTTC
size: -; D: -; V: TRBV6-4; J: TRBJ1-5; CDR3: CASSDGHRCNQPQHF; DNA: TGTGCCAGCAGTGATGGTCACAGGTGCAATCAGCCCCAGCATTTT
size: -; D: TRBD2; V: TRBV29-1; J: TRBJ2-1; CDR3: CSVDTSGSSYNEQFF; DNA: TGCAGCGTTGATACTAGCGGGAGCTCCTACAATGAGCAGTTCTTC
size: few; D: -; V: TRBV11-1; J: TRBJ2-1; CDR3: CASSLQRTTPDEQFF; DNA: TGTGCCAGCAGCCTGCAGCGGACTACTCCGGATGAGCAGTTCTTC
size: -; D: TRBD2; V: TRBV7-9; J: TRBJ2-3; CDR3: CASRSGLALPTDTQYF; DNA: TGTGCCAGCAGGTCGGGACTAGCGCTCCCCACAGATACGCAGTATTTT
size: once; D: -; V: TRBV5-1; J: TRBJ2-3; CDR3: CASSLNAPVVTSTDTQYF; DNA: TGCGCCAGCAGCTTGAATGCGCCGGTTGTCACTAGCACAGATACGCAGTATTTT
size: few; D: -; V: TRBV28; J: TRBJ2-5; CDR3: CASSPGTRLVETQYF; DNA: TGTGCCAGCAGTCCGGGGACAAGGCTCGTTGAGACCCAGTACTTC
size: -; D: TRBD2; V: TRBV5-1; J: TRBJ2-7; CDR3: CASSVNRDYPREQYF; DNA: TGCGCCAGCAGCGTCAACCGGGACTACCCCCGCGAGCAGTACTTC
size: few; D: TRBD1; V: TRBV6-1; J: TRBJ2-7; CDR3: CASRTGLAYEQYF; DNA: TGTGCCAGCCGGACAGGGTTGGCGTACGAGCAGTACTTC
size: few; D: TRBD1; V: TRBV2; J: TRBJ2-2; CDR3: CASRAGTVNTGELFF; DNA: TGTGCCAGCAGGGCCGGGACAGTGAACACCGGGGAGCTGTTTTTT
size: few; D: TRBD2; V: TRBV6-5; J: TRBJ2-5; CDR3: CASSYSDAGGPRTQYF; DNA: TGTGCCAGCAGTTACTCGGATGCGGGGGGGCCGAGGACCCAGTACTTC
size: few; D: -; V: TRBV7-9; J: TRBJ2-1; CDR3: CASSLVAGAGVRQFF; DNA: TGTGCCAGCAGCTTAGTTGCGGGGGCCGGAGTTCGACAGTTCTTC
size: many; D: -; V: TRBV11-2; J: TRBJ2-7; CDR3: CASSLTGEQYF; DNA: TGTGCCAGCAGCTTAACGGGAGAGCAGTACTTC
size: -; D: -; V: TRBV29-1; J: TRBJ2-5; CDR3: CSSLASQETQYF; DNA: TGCAGCTCATTGGCCTCCCAAGAGACCCAGTACTTC
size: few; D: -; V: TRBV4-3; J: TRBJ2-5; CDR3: CASSQESGEETQYF; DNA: TGCGCCAGCAGCCAAGAGTCAGGGGAGGAGACCCAGTACTTC
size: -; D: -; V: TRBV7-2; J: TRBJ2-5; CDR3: CASSPHETQYF; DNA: TGTGCCAGCAGCCCACATGAGACCCAGTACTTC
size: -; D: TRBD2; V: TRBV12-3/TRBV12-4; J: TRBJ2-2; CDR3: CASSPAGGNTGELFF; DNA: TGTGCCAGCAGCCCAGCGGGGGGGAACACCGGGGAGCTGTTTTTT
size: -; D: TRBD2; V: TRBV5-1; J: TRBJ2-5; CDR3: CASMRGGAQETQYF; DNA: TGCGCCAGCATGCGCGGGGGGGCCCAAGAGACCCAGTACTTC
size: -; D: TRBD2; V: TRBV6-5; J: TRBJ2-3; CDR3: CASSYDGGEDTQYF; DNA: TGTGCCAGCAGTTACGACGGGGGGGAAGATACGCAGTATTTT
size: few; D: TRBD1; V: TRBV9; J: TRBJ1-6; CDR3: CASSPQGQLNSPLHF; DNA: TGTGCCAGCAGCCCCCAGGGACAGCTCAATTCACCCCTCCACTTT
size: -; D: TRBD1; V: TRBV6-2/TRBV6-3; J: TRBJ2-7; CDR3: CASRPSGTASYEQYF; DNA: TGTGCCAGCAGGCCATCCGGGACAGCATCCTACGAGCAGTACTTC
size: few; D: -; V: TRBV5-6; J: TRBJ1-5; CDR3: CASSLRRDLTRPQHF; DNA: TGTGCCAGCAGCTTGCGAAGGGACCTAACACGGCCCCAGCATTTT
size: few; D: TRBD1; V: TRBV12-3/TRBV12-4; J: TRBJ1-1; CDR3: CASSRGQGLMNTEAFF; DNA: TGTGCCAGCAGTAGAGGACAGGGACTCATGAACACTGAAGCTTTCTTT
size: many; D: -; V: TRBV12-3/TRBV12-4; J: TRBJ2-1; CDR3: CASSQGRSSYNEQFF; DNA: TGTGCCAGCAGCCAAGGACGGAGCTCCTACAATGAGCAGTTCTTC
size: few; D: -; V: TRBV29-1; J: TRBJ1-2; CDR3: CSVEEQEDYGYTF; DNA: TGCAGCGTTGAGGAACAGGAGGACTATGGCTACACCTTC
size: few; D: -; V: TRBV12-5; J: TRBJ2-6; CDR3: CASGLARAPGANVLTF; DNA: TGTGCTAGTGGTTTAGCAAGGGCGCCTGGGGCCAACGTCCTGACTTTC
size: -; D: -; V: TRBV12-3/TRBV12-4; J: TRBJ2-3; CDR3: CASSFGGNRADTQYF; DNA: TGTGCCAGCAGTTTTGGTGGCAATCGGGCAGATACGCAGTATTTT
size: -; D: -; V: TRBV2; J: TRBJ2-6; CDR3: CASTNIVRAGRSGANVLTF; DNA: TGTGCCAGCACCAACATAGTGAGGGCAGGTCGATCTGGGGCCAACGTCCTGACTTTC
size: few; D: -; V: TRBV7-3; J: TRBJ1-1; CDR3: CASSLRGGGSEAFF; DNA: TGTGCCAGCAGCTTAAGAGGGGGGGGCTCTGAAGCTTTCTTT
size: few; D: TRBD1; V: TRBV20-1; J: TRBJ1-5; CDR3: CSAEHRGKDNQPQHF; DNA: TGCAGTGCGGAACACAGGGGGAAGGACAATCAGCCCCAGCATTTT
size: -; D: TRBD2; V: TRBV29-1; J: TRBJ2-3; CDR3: CSVAPGLDVDTQYF; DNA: TGCAGCGTTGCTCCGGGACTAGATGTAGATACGCAGTATTTT
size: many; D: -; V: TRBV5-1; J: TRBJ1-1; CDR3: CASSLGQNFAEAFF; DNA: TGCGCCAGCAGCTTGGGGCAGAACTTTGCTGAAGCTTTCTTT
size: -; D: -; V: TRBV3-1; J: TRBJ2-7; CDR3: CASSRGYGEQYF; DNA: TGTGCCAGCAGCCGGGGGTACGGCGAGCAGTACTTC
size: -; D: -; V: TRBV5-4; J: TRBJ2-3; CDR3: CASSLEAGFTDTQYF; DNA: TGTGCCAGCAGCTTGGAGGCGGGGTTCACAGATACGCAGTATTTT
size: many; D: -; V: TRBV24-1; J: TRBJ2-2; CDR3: CASSSLGTGELFF; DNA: TGTGCCAGTTCGAGCTTGGGGACCGGGGAGCTGTTTTTT
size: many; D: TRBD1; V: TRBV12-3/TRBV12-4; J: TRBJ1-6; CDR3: CASSPTGFANSPLHF; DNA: TGTGCCAGCAGCCCGACAGGGTTCGCGAATTCACCCCTCCACTTT
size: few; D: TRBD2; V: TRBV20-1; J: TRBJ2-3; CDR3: CSARAGLAGAIPRGDTQYF; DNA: TGCAGTGCTAGAGCCGGACTAGCGGGGGCGATACCCCGAGGAGATACGCAGTATTTT
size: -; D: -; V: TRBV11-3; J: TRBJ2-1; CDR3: CACSPAGGNWNEQFF; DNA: TGTGCTTGCAGCCCGGCGGGCGGGAATTGGAATGAGCAGTTCTTC
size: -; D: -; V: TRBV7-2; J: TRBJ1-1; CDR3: CASSWGVTNTEAFF; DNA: TGTGCCAGCAGCTGGGGGGTGACGAACACTGAAGCTTTCTTT
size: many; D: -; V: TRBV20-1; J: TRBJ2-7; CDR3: CSARDSLGVRAYEQYF; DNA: TGCAGTGCTAGAGATTCATTGGGTGTACGAGCCTACGAGCAGTACTTC
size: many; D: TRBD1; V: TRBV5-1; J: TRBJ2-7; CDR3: CASMSGTGAYEQYF; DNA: TGCGCCAGCATGTCCGGGACAGGGGCTTACGAGCAGTACTTC